This T cell receptor (beta chain) was captured by sequencing in a study of regulatory T cells in long-lasting Graves disease. This clonotype was counted at least ten times. Time point indicated: newly diagnosed GD, antithyroid drugs for less than 3 months. The TCR library was made from RNA extracted from PBMCs. Libraries of TCR beta came from iRepertoire HTBI primers plus Arm-PCR of CDR3 regions. Each CDR3 protein is one row after TCRdb ran MiXCR on the multiplex PCR reads. The sample yields around 250,000 distinct CDR3 sequences, 15% to 20% seen once. With 1 base removed from V and 8 bases from J, the gap between germline ends came to 6 bases. Germline V gene sequence: CDR1 PRHDT, CDR2 FYEKMQ (reference sequence). The CDR3 extends over 11 amino acids. This same sample was also taken into another study, of T cells in Graves' hyperthyroidism and ophthalmopathy. That source reports: Most thyroid clonotypes with frequency above 0.001 were detected in blood.

The specimen was peripheral blood mononuclear cells (PBMCs), collected at new diagnosis, from a patient treated with antithyroid drugs. The receptor's source is a woman between 25 and 40 years old with Graves disease. The chain couples TRBV13 to TRBJ2-7; D call uncertain. CDR3 DNA: TGTGCCAGCAGCTTAGTTGGGAAGCAGTACTTC. It encodes CASSLVGKQYF.